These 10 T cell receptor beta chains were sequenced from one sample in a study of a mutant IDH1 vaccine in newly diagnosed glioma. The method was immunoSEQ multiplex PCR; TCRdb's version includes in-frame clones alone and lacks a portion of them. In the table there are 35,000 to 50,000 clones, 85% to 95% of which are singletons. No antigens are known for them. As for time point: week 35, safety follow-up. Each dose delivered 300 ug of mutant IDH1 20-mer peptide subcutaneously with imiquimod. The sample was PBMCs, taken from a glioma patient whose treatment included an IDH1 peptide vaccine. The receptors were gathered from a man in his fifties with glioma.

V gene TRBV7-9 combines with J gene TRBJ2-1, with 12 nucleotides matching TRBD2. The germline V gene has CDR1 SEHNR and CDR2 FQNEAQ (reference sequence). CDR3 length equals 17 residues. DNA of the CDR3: TGTGCTACCCGGACTAGCGGGACTCAGAGCTCCTACAATGAGCAGTTCTTC. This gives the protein CATRTSGTQSSYNEQFF.

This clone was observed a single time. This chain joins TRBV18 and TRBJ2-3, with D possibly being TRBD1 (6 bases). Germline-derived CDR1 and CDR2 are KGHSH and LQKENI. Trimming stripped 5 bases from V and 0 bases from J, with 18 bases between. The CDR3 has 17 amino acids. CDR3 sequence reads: CASSSGTPHSSTDTQYF. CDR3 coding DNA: TGTGCCAGCTCATCCGGGACACCTCATTCTAGCACAGATACGCAGTATTTT.

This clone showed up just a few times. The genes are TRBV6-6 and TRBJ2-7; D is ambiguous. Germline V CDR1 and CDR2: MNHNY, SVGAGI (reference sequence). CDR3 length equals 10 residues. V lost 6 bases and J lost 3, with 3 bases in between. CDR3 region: CASRDYEQYF. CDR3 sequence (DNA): TGTGCCAGCAGGGACTACGAGCAGTACTTC.

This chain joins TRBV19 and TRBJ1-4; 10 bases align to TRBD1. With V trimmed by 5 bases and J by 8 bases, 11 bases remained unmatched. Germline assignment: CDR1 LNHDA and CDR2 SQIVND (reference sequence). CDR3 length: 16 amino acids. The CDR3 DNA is TGTGCCAGTAGTCGGGGGACAGGGGCATCCTACGAAAAACTGTTTTTT. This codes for CASSRGTGASYEKLFF.

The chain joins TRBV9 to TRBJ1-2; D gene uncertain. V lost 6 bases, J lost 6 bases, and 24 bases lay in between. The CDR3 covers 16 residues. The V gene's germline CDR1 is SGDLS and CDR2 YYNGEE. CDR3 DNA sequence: TGTGCCAGCAACTCGCCCGACGGGCCCCCTTGGCATGGCTACACCTTC. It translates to CASNSPDGPPWHGYTF.

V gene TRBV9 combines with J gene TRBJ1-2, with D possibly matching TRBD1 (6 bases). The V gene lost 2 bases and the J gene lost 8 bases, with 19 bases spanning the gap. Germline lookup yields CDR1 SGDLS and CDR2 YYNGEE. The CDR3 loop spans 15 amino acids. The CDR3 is CASSVGGGGRWGYTF. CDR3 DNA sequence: TGTGCCAGCAGCGTTGGAGGGGGGGGCAGATGGGGCTACACCTTC.

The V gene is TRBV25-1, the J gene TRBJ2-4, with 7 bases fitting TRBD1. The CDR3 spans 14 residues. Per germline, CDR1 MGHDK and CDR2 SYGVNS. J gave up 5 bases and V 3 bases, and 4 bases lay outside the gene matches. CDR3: CASSDPTGQNIQYF. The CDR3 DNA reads TGTGCCAGCAGTGACCCGACAGGGCAAAACATTCAGTACTTC.

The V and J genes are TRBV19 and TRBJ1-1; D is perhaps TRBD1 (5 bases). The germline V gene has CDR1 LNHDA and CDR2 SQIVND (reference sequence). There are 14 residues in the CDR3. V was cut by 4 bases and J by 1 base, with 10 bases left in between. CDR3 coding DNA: TGTGCCAGTAGTAGAGACAGAGCGAACACTGAAGCTTTCTTT. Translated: CASSRDRANTEAFF.

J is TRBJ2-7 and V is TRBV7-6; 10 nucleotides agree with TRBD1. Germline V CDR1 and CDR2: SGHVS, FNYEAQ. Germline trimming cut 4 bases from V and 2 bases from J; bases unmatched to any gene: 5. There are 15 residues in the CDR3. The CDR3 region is CASSSLGTGAYEQYF. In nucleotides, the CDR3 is TGTGCCAGCAGCTCGCTGGGGACAGGGGCCTACGAGCAGTACTTC.

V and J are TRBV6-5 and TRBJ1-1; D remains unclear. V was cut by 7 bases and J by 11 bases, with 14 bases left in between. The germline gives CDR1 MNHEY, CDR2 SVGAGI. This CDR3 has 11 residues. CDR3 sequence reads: CASTRWPNAFF. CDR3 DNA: TGTGCCAGCACTCGATGGCCCAATGCTTTCTTT.